Following are 12 T cell receptor beta chains from one sample sequenced in a study of blood T cells in healthy people across ages (dated by TCRdb to 2013 to 2016). The library was generated by 5' RACE. Sequencer: Illumina HiSeq 2500. A second PCR of roughly 7 to 11 cycles was performed with a sample-barcoded 5' primer and a J-beta primer mix. The raw public data were reprocessed by TCRdb itself: fastp quality trimming at Q25, MiXCR clonotype calling, in-frame beta chains only. Rows with a matching CDR3 protein are joined into one entry that keeps the most common DNA and genes. Within this sample are around 800,000 distinct CDR3 sequences, with around 24% of them counted one time only. Over 2.5% of the sample comes from the top ten. Another study also made use of these data, one on T cells of mothers and their children.

What was sequenced was blood. The receptors derive from a boy aged 5-17 years in good health.

The V and J genes are TRBV20-1 and TRBJ2-2, with a possible D match to TRBD2 (6 bases). Trimming cost V 3 bases and J 7 bases, with 9 bases left between them. From germline, CDR1 is DFQATT and CDR2 SNEGSKA (reference sequence). This CDR3 is built from 12 residues. CDR3 DNA sequence: TGCAGTGCTAGGGAGGAGGGCGGGGAGCTGTTTTTT. It yields the protein CSAREEGGELFF.

This clonotype has a handful of counts. V usage is TRBV12-3 or TRBV12-4 and J usage is TRBJ1-5; unclear D gene. The CDR3 is 15 amino acids. V was pared by 5 bases and J by 7 bases, with 18 bases between. CDR3 nucleotide sequence: TGTGCCAGCAGTCCCCTTGGAGGGCCGGGGCAGCCCCAGCATTTT. Translating it yields CASSPLGGPGQPQHF.

V usage is TRBV2 and J usage is TRBJ2-3; 8 positions match TRBD1. V gave up 5 bases and J gave up 1 base; unmatched junction bases: 2. Germline V gives CDR1 SNHLY, CDR2 FYNNEI. The CDR3 contains 14 residues. CDR3 in amino acids: CASSMTGGTDTQYF. The CDR3 DNA reads as TGTGCCAGCAGTATGACAGGGGGCACAGATACGCAGTATTTT.

This clonotype was observed a handful of times. Here the CDR3 omits its conserved ending phenylalanine or tryptophan, so a read error is the likely source. The limits of the CDR3 on the DNA are not certain, so only TCRdb's listed CDR3 is given. The chain joins TRBV2 to TRBJ2-7. The CDR3 totals 13 residues, both ends included. The germline CDR1 and CDR2 sequences are SNHLY and FYNNEI. The CDR3 loop is CASSDVSWMKPYL.

The chain uses TRBV10-3 and TRBJ2-2, with 9 bases fitting TRBD1. The CDR3 has 14 amino acids. Germline V lookup: CDR1 ENHRY, CDR2 SYGVKD. V lost 8 bases, J lost 1 base, and 2 bases stayed unmatched. The CDR3 sequence is CAIPDRGNTGELFF. The CDR3 DNA follows: TGTGCCATCCCGGACAGGGGGAACACCGGGGAGCTGTTTTTT.

This clonotype was detected a few times. The chain combines TRBV28 with TRBJ2-5, with D possibly matching TRBD2 (6 bases). V was trimmed by 2 bases and J by 11 bases, leaving 12 bases between them. Looked up from germline, CDR1 is MDHEN and CDR2 is SYDVKM. This CDR3 region has 12 residues. CDR3 loop: CASSLGVREQYF. The DNA of the CDR3 is TGTGCCAGCAGTTTAGGAGTACGGGAGCAGTACTTC.

This clonotype was counted between two and nine times. The chain couples TRBV13 to TRBJ2-7; the D is unclear. Trimming left V 1 base short and J 6 bases short, with 7 bases between. CDR3 length: 12 residues. Germline CDR1 and CDR2: PRHDT and FYEKMQ (reference sequence). DNA for the CDR3: TGTGCCAGCAGCTTAGCTTTGACCGAGCAGTACTTC. Residues: CASSLALTEQYF.

This clonotype showed up just a few times. CDR3 sequence reads: CASSQARTDNEQFF. In DNA form, the CDR3 reads TGTGCCAGCAGCCAAGCCAGGACAGACAATGAGCAGTTCTTC. The chain links TRBV3-1 to TRBJ2-1; tentative D call: TRBD1 (6 bases). This CDR3 has 14 residues. V was shortened by 1 base and J by 5 bases, with 9 bases between the two germline ends. The V gene's germline CDR1 is LGHDT and CDR2 YNNKEL (reference sequence).

The CDR3 spells CASSLNRVETQYF. The DNA for the CDR3 is TGTGCCAGCAGTTTAAACAGGGTAGAGACCCAGTACTTC. The chain joins TRBV12-3 or TRBV12-4 to TRBJ2-5, with D tentatively TRBD1 (6 bases). The CDR3 loop spans 13 amino acids. Trimming shortened V by 2 bases and J by 4 bases, and 8 bases separated the two germline ends.

This clonotype was counted only a few times. The chain is built from TRBV6-6 and TRBJ1-2, with D perhaps matching TRBD1 (6 bases). CDR1 and CDR2 from the germline V gene are MNHNY and SVGAGI (reference sequence). V was trimmed by 6 bases and J by 4 bases, leaving 15 bases between them. The CDR3 has 14 residues. This CDR3 reads CASSQDSFFYGYTF. CDR3 sequence (DNA): TGTGCCAGCAGCCAGGACAGCTTTTTCTATGGCTACACCTTC.

This clonotype was found a few times. The gene calls are TRBV12-3 or TRBV12-4 and TRBJ2-5; perhaps D is TRBD1 or TRBD2 (7 bases each). The DNA end is more similar to TRBJ2-1, so the J call may be wrong. This CDR3 region has 16 residues. The CDR3 sequence: CASSLQGGANYNEQFF. Written as DNA, the CDR3 is TGTGCCAGCAGTCTCCAGGGGGGGGCTAATTACAATGAGCAGTTCTTC.

The rearrangement links TRBV24-1 to TRBJ2-5, with D unclear. The CDR3 runs to 14 residues. With 2 bases removed from V and 1 base from J, the gap between germline ends came to 7 bases. CDR1 is KGHDR, CDR2 SFDVKD, per germline. The CDR3 nucleotides are TGTGCCACCAGTGATTCAGGAATCCAAGAGACCCAGTACTTC. It codes for CATSDSGIQETQYF.